The 5 T cell receptor beta chains presented below share a single source sample, sequenced in a study of shared clonotypes between healthy human individuals. The repertoire was sequenced with immunoSEQ multiplex PCR; TCRdb's copy has only in-frame clones and lacks some. This table has about 2.4 million clones, 93% appearing once. Sequencing input: naive CD4+ T cells from PBMCs. Subset specified: CD45RA+ positively selected. The receptors here all came from a man between 18 and 35 years old in good health. Some clones in this sample may be carry-over from other donors' samples.

The chain couples TRBV7-2 to TRBJ1-3; D remains ambiguous. The CDR3 runs 13 residues. Between the trimmed V and J ends, which lost 7 bases and 7 bases, there was a span of 14 bases. Germline CDR1 and CDR2: SGHTA and FQGNSA. CDR3: CASNFIGGNTIYF. The CDR3 DNA sequence: TGTGCCAGCAACTTCATCGGTGGGAACACCATATATTTT.

The count of this clone is one. The chain couples TRBV11-2 to TRBJ2-1, with a weak D call TRBD1 (6 bases). Trimming shortened V by 5 bases and J by 9 bases, and 20 bases separated the two germline ends. Germline CDR1 and CDR2: SGHAT and FQNNGV. The CDR3 is made up of 15 amino acids. The CDR3 nucleotides are TGTGCCAGCAGCCAGGGGCTACATCGGCTTAGTGAGCAGTTCTTC. It is translated as CASSQGLHRLSEQFF.

This rearrangement joins TRBV5-4 to TRBJ1-5; D is ambiguous. Germline V gene lookup returns CDR1 SGHNT and CDR2 YYREEE (reference sequence). Trimming took 4 bases from V and 5 from J, leaving 16 bases between them. The CDR3 is 15 residues long. Written as DNA, the CDR3 is TGTGCCAGCAGCCAAAGCCCCGGGCAATATCAGCCCCAGCATTTT. This codes for CASSQSPGQYQPQHF.

The CDR3 reads CATSSTPNEQYF. In DNA, the CDR3 is TGTGCCACATCTAGCACTCCTAACGAGCAGTACTTC. This chain uses TRBV10-3 with TRBJ2-7; TRBD2 might be the D (5 bases). Germline V gives CDR1 ENHRY, CDR2 SYGVKD. Trimming left V 10 bases short and J 5 bases short, with 15 bases between. CDR3 length: 12 amino acids.

The chain is built from TRBV28 and TRBJ1-2; 7 bases agree with TRBD1. CDR1 is MDHEN, CDR2 SYDVKM, per germline. The CDR3 is 15 residues long. Trimming took 2 bases from V and 7 from J; bases not matched to a gene: 10. CDR3 sequence reads: CASSLATTGDGGYTF. Written as DNA, the CDR3 is TGTGCCAGCAGTTTAGCGACTACAGGGGATGGTGGCTACACCTTC.